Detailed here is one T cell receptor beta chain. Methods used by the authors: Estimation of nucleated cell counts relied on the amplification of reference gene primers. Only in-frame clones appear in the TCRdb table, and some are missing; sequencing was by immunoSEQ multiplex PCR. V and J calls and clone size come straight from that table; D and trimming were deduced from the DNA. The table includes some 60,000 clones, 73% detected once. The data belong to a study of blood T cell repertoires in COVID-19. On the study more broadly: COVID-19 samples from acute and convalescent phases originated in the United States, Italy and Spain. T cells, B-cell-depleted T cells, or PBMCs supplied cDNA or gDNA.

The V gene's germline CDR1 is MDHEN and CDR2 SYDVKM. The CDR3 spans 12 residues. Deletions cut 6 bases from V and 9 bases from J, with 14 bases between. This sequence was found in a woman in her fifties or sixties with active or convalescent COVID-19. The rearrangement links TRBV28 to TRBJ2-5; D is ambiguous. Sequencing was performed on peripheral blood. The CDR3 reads CASSPLVSAQYF. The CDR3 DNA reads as TGTGCCAGCAGCCCGTTGGTTTCGGCCCAGTACTTC.